Following are 17 T cell receptor beta chains from one sample sequenced in a study of shared clonotypes between healthy human individuals. Sequenced by immunoSEQ multiplex PCR; TCRdb stores in-frame clones only, minus some. The sample has about 2.4 million clones; roughly 93% are singletons. What was sequenced was naive CD4+ T cells from PBMCs. Subset reported: CD45RA+ positively selected. These receptor sequences come from a young man in good health. Some clones in this sample may be carry-over from other donors' samples.

This chain joins TRBV27 and TRBJ2-2, with a tentative D call TRBD2 (5 bases). The length of the CDR3 is 15 residues. Per germline, CDR1 MNHEY and CDR2 SMNVEV (reference sequence). V shed 3 bases and J shed 2 bases, with 10 bases lying between them. This CDR3 reads CASSLIGRNTGELFF. DNA of the CDR3: TGTGCCAGCAGTTTGATAGGGAGAAACACCGGGGAGCTGTTTTTT.

As regards this clone: Other DNA sequences in the same sample also yield this CDR3. This chain connects TRBV30 to TRBJ1-2, with no clear D. This CDR3 has 12 residues. Deletions cut 1 base from V and 4 bases from J, with 7 bases between. Germline lookup yields CDR1 GTSNPN and CDR2 SVGIG (reference sequence). In DNA, the CDR3 is TGTGCCTGGAGTGAAGGTGGCTATGGCTACACCTTC. As protein: CAWSEGGYGYTF. Based on the CDR3 plus reference TRBV30 and TRBJ1-2, the full variable domain is SQTIHQWPATLVQPVGSPLSLECTVEGTSNPNLYWYRQAAGRGLQLLFYSVGIGQISSEVPQNLSASRPQDRQFILSSKKLLLSDSGFYLCAWSEGGYGYTFGSGTRLTVV.

The genes are TRBV5-1 and TRBJ2-7, with 7 bases fitting TRBD1. Germline trimming cut 4 bases from V and 2 bases from J; bases unmatched to any gene: 9. The CDR3 is 15 residues long. The V gene's germline CDR1 is SGHRS and CDR2 YFSETQ. CDR3 amino acids: CASSPGQWAPYEQYF. CDR3 nucleotides: TGCGCCAGCAGCCCGGGACAGTGGGCCCCCTACGAGCAGTACTTC.

J is TRBJ2-2 and V is TRBV4-1; unclear D gene. The CDR3 contains 14 residues. The germline V gene has CDR1 MGHRA and CDR2 YSYEKL. V was cut by 5 bases and J by 4 bases, with 11 bases left in between. The CDR3 DNA sequence: TGCGCCAGCAGCTACCTCCCTGTCACCGGGGAGCTGTTTTTT. This encodes CASSYLPVTGELFF.

The gene calls are TRBV2 and TRBJ2-4, with 11 bases fitting TRBD1. The V gene's germline CDR1 is SNHLY and CDR2 FYNNEI. This CDR3 comprises 20 residues. Trimming removed 6 bases from V and 1 base from J; junction bases left unmatched: 17. CDR3 protein: CASSERVGTGGSMAKNIQYF. The CDR3 DNA reads TGTGCCAGCAGCGAACGAGTGGGGACAGGGGGTAGTATGGCCAAAAACATTCAGTACTTC.

About this clone itself: This specimen includes other DNA sequences encoding the same CDR3. This chain uses TRBV19 with TRBJ2-2; D call uncertain. This CDR3 region has 14 residues. Germline V gene data show CDR1 as LNHDA and CDR2 as SQIVND (reference sequence). Trimming removed 3 bases from V and 2 bases from J, with 7 bases in between. The CDR3 DNA follows: TGTGCCAGTAGTATTGTGGGCAACACCGGGGAGCTGTTTTTT. This gives the protein CASSIVGNTGELFF.

Worth noting for this clone: A junction boundary mismatches the germline segment, possibly from a read error. The chain combines TRBV5-1 with TRBJ1-4; 10 positions agree with TRBD1. The CDR3 has 16 residues. Germline V gene lookup returns CDR1 SGHRS and CDR2 YFSETQ. For the CDR3, the DNA is TGCGCCAGCAGCTTGGGATACGGACAGGGGGATGACAAACTGTTTTTT. The encoded protein is CASSLGYGQGDDKLFF.

V usage is TRBV4-3 and J usage is TRBJ2-1; TRBD1 matches 10 bases. CDR1 is LGHNA and CDR2 is YSLEER in the germline V gene. Trimming cost V 2 bases and J 2 bases; bases outside gene matches: 3. The length of the CDR3 is 16 residues. For the CDR3, the DNA is TGCGCCAGCAGCCAATCGGGACAGGGGACCTACAATGAGCAGTTCTTC. The encoded protein is CASSQSGQGTYNEQFF.

The chain combines TRBV6-6 with TRBJ1-5; 9 bases align to TRBD1. The CDR3 loop spans 15 amino acids. Per germline, CDR1 MNHNY and CDR2 SVGAGI (reference sequence). V was clipped by 7 bases and J by 4 bases; unmatched bases: 8. This chain's CDR3 is CASNNGQGPNQPQHF. For the CDR3, the DNA is TGTGCCAGCAACAACGGACAGGGGCCGAATCAGCCCCAGCATTTT.

This chain's CDR3 is CASRPRGYYEQYF. CDR3 sequence (DNA): TGTGCCAGCCGACCGAGGGGCTACTACGAGCAGTACTTC. The chain has TRBV27 and TRBJ2-7, with D perhaps TRBD1 or TRBD2 (5 bases each). Between the trimmed V and J ends, which lost 8 bases and 3 bases, there was a span of 14 bases. The CDR3 is 13 amino acids. The germline CDR1 and CDR2 sequences are MNHEY and SMNVEV (reference sequence).

With regard to this clone: The same CDR3 arises from other DNA sequences in this sample as well. The chain carries TRBV5-1 and TRBJ1-1, with D possibly being TRBD1 (6 bases). The length of the CDR3 is 14 residues. CDR1 is SGHRS, CDR2 YFSETQ, per germline. V lost 4 bases and J lost 0, with 10 bases in between. In DNA form, the CDR3 reads TGCGCCAGCAGCATACAGGGTCTGAACACTGAAGCTTTCTTT. Protein sequence: CASSIQGLNTEAFF.

This clone was seen just once. The chain carries TRBV6-4 and TRBJ2-3; D gene unclear. V lost 0 bases to trimming and J lost 2 bases, with 9 bases between them. Looked up from germline, CDR1 is MRHNA and CDR2 is SNTAGT. The CDR3 is 15 residues long. DNA of the CDR3: TGTGCCAGCAGTGACTCGTCTGGCTACACAGATACGCAGTATTTT. Protein sequence: CASSDSSGYTDTQYF.

Details on this clone: Other DNA sequences in the same sample also yield this CDR3. The chain recombines TRBV7-3 with TRBJ2-1; TRBD1 is a possible D gene (5 bases). Germline V gene lookup returns CDR1 SGHTA and CDR2 FQGTGA. The CDR3 loop spans 13 amino acids. V gave up 5 bases and J gave up 3 bases, with 8 bases separating them. CDR3: CASSPGHYNEQFF. The DNA for the CDR3 is TGTGCCAGCAGCCCAGGACACTACAATGAGCAGTTCTTC.

The chain links TRBV10-3 to TRBJ1-5; D is undetermined. The CDR3 covers 17 residues. V was shortened by 0 bases and J by 0 bases, with 12 bases between the two germline ends. The germline V gene has CDR1 ENHRY and CDR2 SYGVKD. The CDR3 DNA reads TGTGCCATCAGTGAGTCTGGCAGCACCTATAGCAATCAGCCCCAGCATTTT. This translates into CAISESGSTYSNQPQHF.

The rearrangement uses TRBV29-1 and TRBJ1-1, with D unresolved. Trimming removed 5 bases at V and 3 bases at J, with 13 bases between. CDR3 length: 13 amino acids. The germline gives CDR1 SQVTM, CDR2 ANQGSEA. In DNA, the CDR3 is TGCAGCGTTTTGGAGGACGGGTACACTGAAGCTTTCTTT. Translation: CSVLEDGYTEAFF.

The V and J genes are TRBV4-2 and TRBJ2-1, with TRBD2 matching 9 bases. The CDR3 covers 16 residues. The germline V gene has CDR1 LGHNA and CDR2 YNFKEQ. The junction had 5 bases not matched to a gene; V was cut back by 5 bases and J by 0 bases. CDR3 coding DNA: TGTGCCAGCAGCTCTAGCGGGACGAGCTCCTACAATGAGCAGTTCTTC. Its protein product is CASSSSGTSSYNEQFF.

Worth noting for this clone: The same CDR3 can be traced to other DNA sequences in this sample. The genes are TRBV5-1 and TRBJ1-1, with D tentatively TRBD1 (5 bases). This CDR3 spans 14 amino acids. In germline, CDR1 is SGHRS, CDR2 YFSETQ. Trimming removed 0 bases from V and 2 bases from J, with 8 bases in between. This CDR3 is CASSLDRPNTEAFF. The CDR3 region has the DNA TGCGCCAGCAGCTTGGACAGGCCAAACACTGAAGCTTTCTTT.